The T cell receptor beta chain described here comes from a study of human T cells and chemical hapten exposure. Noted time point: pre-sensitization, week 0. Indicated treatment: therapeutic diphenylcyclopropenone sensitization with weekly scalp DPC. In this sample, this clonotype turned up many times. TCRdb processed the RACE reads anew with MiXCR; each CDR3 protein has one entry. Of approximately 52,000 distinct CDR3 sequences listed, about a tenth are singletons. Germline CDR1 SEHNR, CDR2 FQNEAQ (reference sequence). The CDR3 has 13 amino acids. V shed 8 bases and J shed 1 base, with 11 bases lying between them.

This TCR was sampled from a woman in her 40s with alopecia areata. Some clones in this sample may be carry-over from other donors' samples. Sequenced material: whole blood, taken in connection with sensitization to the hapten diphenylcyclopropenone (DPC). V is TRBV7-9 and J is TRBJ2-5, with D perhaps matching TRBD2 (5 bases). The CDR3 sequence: CASPGVFQETQYF. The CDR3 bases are TGTGCCAGCCCCGGGGTATTCCAAGAGACCCAGTACTTC.